Following are 15 T cell receptor beta chains from one sample sequenced in a study of monozygotic twins with inflammatory bowel disease. TCRdb reprocessed the 5' RACE reads and stores each CDR3 protein as one record, lacking DNA. This sample's table reports about 450,000 distinct CDR3 sequences. The specimen sequenced was blood. The receptor source for this set is a human donor with ulcerative colitis or Crohn's disease, or a healthy co-twin of an affected twin (not recorded which).

CDR3 loop: CSAREGASPGELFF. The chain carries TRBV20-1 and TRBJ2-2; as DNA is missing, the TRBD2 call by TCRdb cannot be tested. Germline V lookup: CDR1 DFQATT, CDR2 SNEGSKA (reference sequence). There are 14 residues in the CDR3.

The rearrangement links TRBV6-1 to TRBJ2-7; TCRdb's D gene call, TRBD2, goes unchecked for lack of DNA. This CDR3 region has 15 residues. Germline CDR1 MNHNS, CDR2 SASEGT. This CDR3 reads CASSQMGGPTDEQYF.

The chain carries TRBV15 and TRBJ2-7; with no DNA, the TCRdb D assignment of TRBD1 cannot be verified. CDR1 and CDR2 from the germline V gene are LNHNV and YYDKDF (reference sequence). The CDR3 sequence is 13 residues long. CDR3 sequence: CATSRDQGGEQYF.

This sequence joins TRBV2 and TRBJ2-3; the D call of TRBD2 rests on TCRdb alone, since no DNA is present to check it. The CDR3 totals 18 residues. CDR1 is SNHLY, CDR2 FYNNEI, per germline. The CDR3 here is CASSDGTSGTASTDTQYF.

The gene calls are TRBV20-1 and TRBJ2-2; TCRdb's D call of TRBD1 is untestable without DNA. Germline loops: CDR1 DFQATT, CDR2 SNEGSKA (reference sequence). The CDR3 is 14 amino acids. The CDR3 spells CSAPGETATGELFF.

V gene TRBV3-1 combines with J gene TRBJ2-2; TCRdb outputs TRBD2, but without DNA this stays unchecked. This CDR3 is 15 amino acids long. Germline V gives CDR1 LGHDT, CDR2 YNNKEL (reference sequence). The chain's CDR3 is CASSQGRGQWGELFF.

The J gene is TRBJ2-1, the V gene TRBV9. CDR3 length equals 13 residues. Germline-derived CDR1 and CDR2 are SGDLS and YYNGEE. The CDR3: CASSVGHNNEQFF.

The V gene is TRBV12-3 or TRBV12-4, the J gene TRBJ1-5; TCRdb reports TRBD1, a call that lacks DNA to check it against. The CDR3 length is 15 residues. CDR3 residues: CASSLQGYSNQPQHF.

This chain uses TRBV24-1 with TRBJ2-7. CDR1 KGHDR and CDR2 SFDVKD come from the germline V gene. This CDR3 has 11 amino acids. The CDR3 spells CATSDSSKQYF.

This CDR3 reads CASSSRRPADTQYF. This rearrangement joins TRBV7-9 to TRBJ2-3; TCRdb's D call of TRBD2 is untestable without DNA. This CDR3 is built from 14 residues. Germline lookup yields CDR1 SEHNR and CDR2 FQNEAQ (reference sequence). The whole variable domain, remainder taken from reference TRBV7-9 and TRBJ2-3, is DTGVSQNPRHKITKRGQNVTFRCDPISEHNRLYWYRQTLGQGPEFLTYFQNEAQLEKSRLLSDRFSAERPKGSFSTLEIQRTEQGDSAMYLCASSSRRPADTQYFGPGTRLTVL.

The genes are TRBV18 and TRBJ2-1; the D call of TRBD1 rests on TCRdb alone, since no DNA is present to check it. The CDR3 is made up of 13 amino acids. Germline assignment: CDR1 KGHSH and CDR2 LQKENI. The CDR3 loop is CASSPPRAAEQFF.

This chain links TRBV7-2 with TRBJ2-3; the D call from TCRdb, TRBD1, cannot be confirmed without DNA. Germline CDR1 reads SGHTA; CDR2 reads FQGNSA. The length of the CDR3 is 14 residues. CDR3 residues: CASTSGRGADTQYF.

The chain uses TRBV19 and TRBJ2-1. CDR1 is LNHDA, CDR2 SQIVND, per germline (reference sequence). The CDR3 is made up of 15 amino acids. The CDR3 loop reads CASSIGHGNYNEQFF.

This rearrangement joins TRBV5-1 to TRBJ2-1; TCRdb proposes TRBD2, but this gene call is untestable without DNA. Germline lookup yields CDR1 SGHRS and CDR2 YFSETQ. The CDR3 consists of 14 residues. The CDR3 sequence: CASSPGLTTGEQFF.

The rearrangement links TRBV3-1 to TRBJ2-7. The CDR3 runs to 15 residues. Germline CDR1 reads LGHDT; CDR2 reads YNNKEL (reference sequence). The CDR3 spells CASSQELGRSYEQYF.